This T cell receptor (beta chain) was obtained from a study of control samples from healthy donors and cancer patients. Only in-frame clones appear in the TCRdb table, and some are missing; sequencing was by immunoSEQ multiplex PCR. This sample carries 80,000 to 100,000 clones, about 80% of them seen once, and the ten largest clones take about 10%. Sequencing was done on a sample of blood. The receptor was isolated from a woman aged 25 to 45 in good health.

CDR3 nucleotide sequence: TGTGCCAGCAGCCGGAGCGGGGGGGCCGGCGGGGAGCTGTTTTTT. Amino acids: CASSRSGGAGGELFF. V is TRBV3-1 (or the pseudogene TRBV3-2) and J is TRBJ2-2; 10 bases match TRBD2. Germline CDR1 reads LGHDT; CDR2 reads YNNKEL (reference sequence). Trimming took 4 bases from V and 7 from J; bases not matched to a gene: 6. This CDR3 contains 15 residues.